These 27 T cell receptor beta chains came from one sample sequenced in a study of blood T cell repertoires in COVID-19. Libraries were prepared by immunoSEQ multiplex PCR; TCRdb keeps only in-frame clonotypes and omits some of them. The sample lists about 110,000 clones, approximately 80% occurring once. The sequenced sample consisted of peripheral blood. The origin of the receptors is a woman in her thirties or forties with acute or convalescent COVID-19.

The V call is TRBV6-5, the J call TRBJ1-2, with D hard to call. Trimming shortened V by 1 base and J by 5 bases, and 17 bases separated the two germline ends. The germline V gene has CDR1 MNHEY and CDR2 SVGAGI. The CDR3 runs to 16 residues. The CDR3 sequence is CASSYWVRSAIYGYTF. DNA for the CDR3: TGTGCCAGCAGTTACTGGGTACGATCAGCGATTTATGGCTACACCTTC.

The V call is TRBV28, the J call TRBJ1-5; 9 bases are a match to TRBD1. From germline, CDR1 is MDHEN and CDR2 SYDVKM. The CDR3 totals 13 residues. J was trimmed by 2 bases and V by 11 bases; bases with no gene match: 4. The DNA of the CDR3 is TGTGCCGGCGGGGACAGGGGCAATCAGCCCCAGCATTTT. Its protein product is CAGGDRGNQPQHF.

The rearrangement joins TRBV10-3 to TRBJ2-7, with a weak D call TRBD1 (5 bases). This CDR3 region has 11 residues. Germline V CDR1 and CDR2: ENHRY, SYGVKD. V was trimmed by 8 bases and J by 7 bases, leaving 12 bases between them. The CDR3 DNA is TGTGCCATCGGTTCTAACAGGGAGCAGTACTTC. It is translated as CAIGSNREQYF.

The chain uses TRBV6-1 and TRBJ1-3, with 12 bases lining up with TRBD1. CDR3 length: 16 residues. CDR1 is MNHNS and CDR2 is SASEGT in the germline V gene. Losses at the gene ends were 4 bases for V and 4 bases for J; bases not matched to a gene: 5. The chain's CDR3 is CASSGGTGGAGNTIYF. In DNA, the CDR3 is TGTGCCAGCAGTGGAGGGACAGGGGGCGCGGGAAACACCATATATTTT.

This chain links TRBV7-9 with TRBJ2-5; 8 nucleotides align to TRBD1. V lost 2 bases, J lost 3 bases, and 5 bases stayed unmatched. CDR1 is SEHNR, CDR2 FQNEAQ, per germline (reference sequence). The CDR3 is made up of 15 amino acids. The CDR3 coding sequence is TGTGCCAGCAGCTTAACAGGGGGATCAAAAGAGACCCAGTACTTC. This gives the protein CASSLTGGSKETQYF.

The chain is built from TRBV5-1 and TRBJ1-2; 7 bases agree with TRBD1. Looked up from germline, CDR1 is SGHRS and CDR2 is YFSETQ. CDR3 length: 16 residues. V gave up 3 bases and J gave up 7 bases; unmatched junction bases: 15. The CDR3 spells CASSYRDSTTYGGYTF. CDR3 nucleotide sequence: TGCGCCAGCAGCTACCGGGACAGTACCACCTACGGTGGCTACACCTTC.

The chain links TRBV6-5 to TRBJ2-1; 10 bases line up with TRBD2. The V gene's germline CDR1 is MNHEY and CDR2 SVGAGI. The CDR3 extends over 14 amino acids. V lost 6 bases and J lost 5; bases outside the gene matches: 4. The CDR3 DNA sequence: TGTGCCAGCAGAGGACTAGCGGTTAACAATGAGCAGTTCTTC. This translates into CASRGLAVNNEQFF.

The rearrangement links TRBV30 to TRBJ2-3; 8 nucleotides match TRBD2. The CDR3 is made up of 14 amino acids. The germline V gene has CDR1 GTSNPN and CDR2 SVGIG (reference sequence). V lost 0 bases and J lost 7; bases outside the gene matches: 6. CDR3 sequence reads: CAWSVPGGANTQYF. CDR3 DNA sequence: TGTGCCTGGAGTGTACCCGGGGGGGCGAATACGCAGTATTTT.

On this clone itself: Germline and junction disagree at one end, which may indicate a read error. The rearrangement uses TRBV6-6 and TRBJ2-7, with D possibly TRBD1 on 5 matching bases. Germline V CDR1 and CDR2: MNHNY, SVGAGI (reference sequence). The CDR3 is 14 residues long. The CDR3 DNA follows: TGTGCCAGCACTTACAGGCAGGAATCCCACGAGCAGTACTTC. This sequence encodes CASTYRQESHEQYF.

V is TRBV12-3 or TRBV12-4 and J is TRBJ1-5, with D possibly TRBD1 on 6 matching bases. Trimming removed 5 bases at V and 4 bases at J, with 9 bases between. There are 13 residues in the CDR3. CDR3 bases: TGTGCCAGCAGTCAACAGGGAAATCAGCCCCAGCATTTT. It yields the protein CASSQQGNQPQHF.

This clone was detected only a few times. The CDR3, as DNA: TGTGCCAGCAGCCGCAGACCGGGACAGGAATACGAGCAGTACTTC. Translating gives CASSRRPGQEYEQYF. This sequence joins TRBV7-6 and TRBJ2-7, with 8 positions matching TRBD1. This CDR3 comprises 15 residues. The V and J ends lost 5 bases and 4 bases, in that order; junction bases with no gene match: 10. Germline V gives CDR1 SGHVS, CDR2 FNYEAQ.

The V gene is TRBV28, the J gene TRBJ2-1; 8 positions agree with TRBD1. Germline trimming cut 4 bases from V and 4 bases from J; bases unmatched to any gene: 15. The CDR3 runs 18 residues. The V gene's germline CDR1 is MDHEN and CDR2 SYDVKM. CDR3 DNA: TGTGCCAGCAGTTCGCTCCGGACAGGGTCTTTGGCGTACAATGAGCAGTTCTTC. Translating gives CASSSLRTGSLAYNEQFF.

This clone was seen once. V gene TRBV5-1 combines with J gene TRBJ1-1; TRBD1 might be the D (5 bases). V lost 1 base and J lost 5, with 9 bases in between. Looked up from germline, CDR1 is SGHRS and CDR2 is YFSETQ. This CDR3 comprises 13 residues. CDR3 sequence: CASSLIGETEAFF. The CDR3 nucleotides are TGCGCCAGCAGCTTGATAGGGGAAACTGAAGCTTTCTTT.

The rearrangement links TRBV5-6 to TRBJ1-3; 9 nucleotides align to TRBD1. J was trimmed by 4 bases and V by 0 bases; bases with no gene match: 2. Per the germline V gene, CDR1 is SGHDT and CDR2 is YYEEEE. The CDR3 runs to 15 residues. The CDR3 spells CASSLVQGAGNTIYF. CDR3 nucleotides: TGTGCCAGCAGCTTGGTACAGGGGGCAGGAAACACCATATATTTT.

This clone was counted only a few times. The V gene is TRBV2, the J gene TRBJ1-1, with D tentatively TRBD1 (6 bases). The CDR3 contains 14 residues. Germline V gene data show CDR1 as SNHLY and CDR2 as FYNNEI. V was shortened by 2 bases and J by 6 bases, with 13 bases between the two germline ends. The CDR3 is CASSEQTGTPEAFF. CDR3 nucleotides: TGTGCCAGCAGTGAACAAACAGGGACCCCTGAAGCTTTCTTT.

The chain uses TRBV19 and TRBJ1-6; possibly TRBD1 for D (6 bases). This CDR3 has 14 amino acids. Germline V CDR1 and CDR2: LNHDA, SQIVND (reference sequence). The V and J ends lost 4 bases and 7 bases respectively, with 11 bases between them. The CDR3 nucleotides are TGTGCCAGTAGTACAGGACAGCTGAATTCACCCCTCCACTTT. As protein: CASSTGQLNSPLHF.

This rearrangement joins TRBV2 to TRBJ2-7; 8 bases are a match to TRBD1. Unmatched junction bases numbered 9, after V lost 7 bases and J lost 7 bases. Germline-derived CDR1 and CDR2 are SNHLY and FYNNEI. CDR3 length: 13 residues. This chain's CDR3 is CASIRQGAFEQYF. The CDR3 coding sequence is TGTGCCAGCATACGGCAGGGGGCGTTTGAGCAGTACTTC. Using reference TRBV2 and TRBJ2-7 for the parts outside the CDR3, the full variable domain is EPEVTQTPSHQVTQMGQEVILRCVPISNHLYFYWYRQILGQKVEFLVSFYNNEISEKSEIFDDQFSVERPDGSNFTLKIRSTKLEDSAMYFCASIRQGAFEQYFGPGTRLTVT.

The chain couples TRBV29-1 to TRBJ2-6; no firm D call. From germline, CDR1 is SQVTM and CDR2 ANQGSEA. With 5 bases removed from V and 0 bases from J, the gap between germline ends came to 5 bases. CDR3 length equals 13 residues. This CDR3 is CSVTGSGANVLTF. DNA for the CDR3: TGCAGCGTTACCGGCTCTGGGGCCAACGTCCTGACTTTC.

The chain has TRBV5-4 and TRBJ1-2; 8 bases are a match to TRBD1. The CDR3 totals 14 residues. Trimming took 0 bases from V and 8 from J; bases not matched to a gene: 6. Germline V lookup: CDR1 SGHNT, CDR2 YYREEE (reference sequence). The CDR3 sequence: CASSLAGGGGGYTF. The CDR3 DNA follows: TGTGCCAGCAGCTTGGCAGGGGGCGGCGGAGGCTACACCTTC. Using reference TRBV5-4 and TRBJ1-2 for the parts outside the CDR3, the full variable domain is ETGVTQSPTHLIKTRGQQVTLRCSSQSGHNTVSWYQQALGQGPQFIFQYYREEENGRGNFPPRFSGLQFPNYSSELNVNALELDDSALYLCASSLAGGGGGYTFGSGTRLTVV.

This clone was recorded once. At one boundary the junction diverges from the germline segment, which might be a read error. The J gene is TRBJ1-1, the V gene TRBV5-1; 8 positions agree with TRBD1. CDR1 is SGHRS, CDR2 YFSETQ, per germline. This CDR3 spans 15 amino acids. The CDR3 DNA reads as TGCGCCAGCAGGTTGGCGGACAGGGCCGGCACTGAAGCTTTCTTT. This codes for CASRLADRAGTEAFF. Full variable domain (rest looked up from reference TRBV5-1 and TRBJ1-1): KAGVTQTPRYLIKTRGQQVTLSCSPISGHRSVSWYQQTPGQGLQFLFEYFSETQRNKGNFPGRFSGRQFSNSRSEMNVSTLELGDSALYLCASRLADRAGTEAFFGQGTRLTVV.

The chain has TRBV2 and TRBJ1-6; 7 positions agree with TRBD1. Germline CDR1 is SNHLY and CDR2 is FYNNEI. Trimming took 6 bases from V and 5 from J; bases not matched to a gene: 4. CDR3 length: 14 residues. As DNA, the CDR3 is TGTGCCAGCAGACTACAGGGGAATAATTCACCCCTCCACTTT. Its translation is CASRLQGNNSPLHF.

The rearrangement links TRBV13 to TRBJ2-3; 12 bases are shared with TRBD2. This CDR3 contains 17 residues. The V gene end was trimmed by 6 bases and the J gene end by 6 bases; junction bases not matched to a gene: 13. Germline CDR1 and CDR2: PRHDT and FYEKMQ (reference sequence). The CDR3 DNA follows: TGTGCCAGCAGACTTACGGGTACTAGCGGGGGGAAGGATACGCAGTATTTT. Translated, it gives CASRLTGTSGGKDTQYF.

The gene calls are TRBV5-4 and TRBJ2-3, with 7 nucleotides matching TRBD2. Trimming at V came to 3 bases and at J to 6 bases, leaving 10 bases not matched to a gene. Germline-derived CDR1 and CDR2 are SGHNT and YYREEE (reference sequence). The CDR3 is made up of 15 amino acids. The CDR3 DNA follows: TGTGCCAGCAGCTCCTCTAGTTTGCGGGGGGATACGCAGTATTTT. It translates to CASSSSSLRGDTQYF.

This chain uses TRBV28 with TRBJ1-6; 8 nucleotides align to TRBD1. Germline trimming cut 6 bases from V and 6 bases from J; bases unmatched to any gene: 10. This CDR3 comprises 16 residues. The germline V gene encodes CDR1 MDHEN and CDR2 SYDVKM. CDR3 protein: CASRVTGGRSNSPLHF. The CDR3 nucleotides are TGTGCCAGCAGAGTAACAGGGGGTCGCAGTAATTCACCCCTCCACTTT.

Note on this clone: In the same sample, other DNA sequences code for this CDR3. The genes are TRBV6-2 or TRBV6-3 and TRBJ1-2, with 7 bases matching TRBD1. The junction had 4 bases not matched to a gene; V was cut back by 2 bases and J by 4 bases. Germline V gene lookup returns CDR1 MNHEY and CDR2 SVGEGT. This CDR3 comprises 14 residues. The CDR3 DNA is TGTGCCAGCAGTTACAGGGGGCAGGGCTATGGCTACACCTTC. Its protein is CASSYRGQGYGYTF.

The chain has TRBV2 and TRBJ1-4; a possible D gene is TRBD1 (6 bases). CDR1 is SNHLY, CDR2 FYNNEI, per germline. Trimming removed 8 bases at V and 15 bases at J, with 28 bases between. The CDR3 runs to 15 residues. Here the CDR3 reads CASAKTGPHNGVVFF. The DNA of the CDR3 is TGTGCCAGCGCAAAAACAGGGCCCCACAATGGCGTGGTGTTTTTT.

The chain links TRBV3-1 (or the pseudogene TRBV3-2) to TRBJ2-7, with D hard to call. The V end lost 4 bases, the J end lost 0 bases, and 13 bases lay between the germline ends. The CDR3 length is 15 residues. Germline V gene sequence: CDR1 LGHDT, CDR2 YNNKEL (reference sequence). Here the CDR3 reads CASSLVPTRSYEQYF. The CDR3 region has the DNA TGTGCCAGCAGCCTAGTTCCTACCCGCTCCTACGAGCAGTACTTC.